A single sample is the source of the 23 T cell receptor beta chains below, sequenced in a study of cytomegalovirus exposure and HLA in healthy donors (dated by TCRdb to about 2017). The library was produced with the immunoSEQ multiplex PCR assay. A mixture of 60 forward primers for TCR Vbeta segments and 13 reverse primers for TCR Jbeta segments was used in the multiplex PCR. Not all clones reach the TCRdb copy of this immuneACCESS table, which keeps in-frame sequences only. Checked studies attribute under half of the gap to unresolved V genes and leave the rest unexplained. The sample has 50,000 to 70,000 clones on record, roughly 74% of them singletons. The top ten constitute 30% to 40% of the sample. The sequencing sample was made of PBMCs. The source is a man aged 40-49 years in good health and CMV-seropositive.

The chain has TRBV2 and TRBJ2-1; TRBD2 matches at 12 bases. This CDR3 has 16 amino acids. Germline lookup yields CDR1 SNHLY and CDR2 FYNNEI. Trimming took 6 bases from V and 6 from J; bases not matched to a gene: 9. The CDR3: CASSTTSGGLANEQFF. The CDR3 DNA reads TGTGCCAGCAGCACAACTAGCGGGGGGTTAGCCAATGAGCAGTTCTTC.

The rearrangement joins TRBV23-1 to TRBJ1-3; no reliable D call. TRBV23-1 is assigned to the ORF class and has an uncertain function. CDR3 size: 20 residues. V lost 3 bases, J lost 2 bases, and 26 bases lay in between. The CDR3 loop reads CASSHQRPTERRWTGNTIYF. As DNA, the CDR3 is TGCGCCAGCAGTCATCAAAGACCGACGGAGCGGAGATGGACTGGAAACACCATATATTTT.

The gene calls are TRBV4-2 and TRBJ1-2; a possible D gene is TRBD1 (5 bases). The germline V and J ends were trimmed by 5 bases and 2 bases, with 18 bases remaining between them. In germline, CDR1 is LGHNA, CDR2 YNFKEQ. The CDR3 contains 16 residues. The CDR3, as DNA: TGTGCCAGCAGCTCATCCCCAGGGCGAAACAACTATGGCTACACCTTC. Its translation is CASSSSPGRNNYGYTF.

The sample holds one count of this clone. This chain uses TRBV7-9 with TRBJ1-5; TRBD1 might be the D (5 bases). The CDR3 is 15 amino acids. CDR1 is SEHNR and CDR2 is FQNEAQ in the germline V gene (reference sequence). Between the trimmed V and J ends, which lost 3 bases and 0 bases, there was a span of 9 bases. CDR3 region: CASSFGADSNQPQHF. CDR3 sequence (DNA): TGTGCCAGCAGCTTTGGGGCAGATAGCAATCAGCCCCAGCATTTT. Using reference TRBV7-9 and TRBJ1-5 for the parts outside the CDR3, the full variable domain is DTGVSQNPRHKITKRGQNVTFRCDPISEHNRLYWYRQTLGQGPEFLTYFQNEAQLEKSRLLSDRFSAERPKGSFSTLEIQRTEQGDSAMYLCASSFGADSNQPQHFGDGTRLSIL.

This rearrangement joins TRBV18 to TRBJ2-7; 12 bases map to TRBD1. In germline, CDR1 is KGHSH, CDR2 LQKENI. This CDR3 is 16 amino acids long. Trimming at V came to 6 bases and at J to 5 bases, leaving 11 bases not matched to a gene. The CDR3 loop reads CASSPGTGGSFNEQYF. In nucleotides, the CDR3 is TGTGCCAGCTCTCCAGGGACAGGGGGCTCTTTTAACGAGCAGTACTTC.

The chain combines TRBV29-1 with TRBJ1-3; 7 bases map to TRBD1. Looked up from germline, CDR1 is SQVTM and CDR2 is ANQGSEA. The J segment lost 1 base and the V segment lost 4 bases, leaving 4 bases of the junction unmatched. This CDR3 is 14 amino acids long. CDR3 nucleotides: TGCAGCGTTGCGGAGGGGGCGTCTGGAAACACCATATATTTT. Translation: CSVAEGASGNTIYF. The entire variable domain, with the rest obtained from reference TRBV29-1 and TRBJ1-3, is as follows: SAVISQKPSRDICQRGTSLTIQCQVDSQVTMMFWYRQQPGQSLTLIATANQGSEATYESGFVIDKFPISRPNLTFSTLTVSNMSPEDSSIYLCSVAEGASGNTIYFGEGSWLTVV.

J is TRBJ1-1 and V is TRBV5-1; D gene unclear. Trimming left V 0 bases short and J 5 bases short, with 11 bases between. The CDR3 covers 14 residues. CDR1 is SGHRS, CDR2 YFSETQ, per germline. The CDR3 here is CASSLAAGSTEAFF. DNA for the CDR3: TGCGCCAGCAGCTTGGCGGCGGGGTCTACTGAAGCTTTCTTT.

This sequence joins TRBV5-4 and TRBJ1-2; D perhaps matches TRBD1 (5 bases). The CDR3 totals 16 residues. Trimming removed 2 bases at V and 0 bases at J, with 14 bases between. Germline assignment: CDR1 SGHNT and CDR2 YYREEE (reference sequence). For the CDR3, the DNA is TGTGCCAGCAGCTTTACAGGCATAACAGCTAACTATGGCTACACCTTC. Translated: CASSFTGITANYGYTF.

This rearrangement joins TRBV6-1 to TRBJ2-7; 8 bases are a match to TRBD2. CDR3 size: 14 residues. CDR1 MNHNS and CDR2 SASEGT come from the germline V gene. Trimming at V came to 7 bases and at J to 3 bases, leaving 8 bases not matched to a gene. The CDR3 region is CASNIPGLDYEQYF. The CDR3 nucleotides read TGTGCCAGCAACATACCGGGACTAGACTACGAGCAGTACTTC.

CDR3 amino acids: CASSIGGLFYEQYF. Here the CDR3 DNA reads TGTGCCAGTAGTATCGGCGGTCTGTTCTACGAGCAGTACTTC. The gene calls are TRBV19 and TRBJ2-7; D is unresolved. The CDR3 extends over 14 amino acids. CDR1 LNHDA and CDR2 SQIVND come from the germline V gene (reference sequence). V was clipped by 3 bases and J by 3 bases, with 12 bases between them.

The gene calls are TRBV2 and TRBJ2-7; the match to TRBD2 covers 12 bases. After removal of 6 bases from V and 0 bases from J, the junction contained 3 bases not matched to a gene. Germline loops: CDR1 SNHLY, CDR2 FYNNEI. The CDR3 totals 15 residues. CDR3 sequence (DNA): TGTGCCAGCAGGACTAGCGGGGGTAACTCCTACGAGCAGTACTTC. Protein: CASRTSGGNSYEQYF.

This clone showed up just once. The rearrangement links TRBV5-1 to TRBJ1-1; maybe TRBD1 (6 bases). CDR1 is SGHRS, CDR2 YFSETQ, per germline. CDR3 length: 14 residues. V lost 2 bases and J lost 1, with 9 bases in between. CDR3 DNA: TGCGCCAGCAGCTTATTACAGGGGAACACTGAAGCTTTCTTT. It specifies CASSLLQGNTEAFF.

This chain links TRBV5-1 with TRBJ1-4; the D gene is possibly TRBD1 (5 bases). Germline CDR1 SGHRS, CDR2 YFSETQ. This CDR3 contains 15 residues. Trimming shortened V by 0 bases and J by 8 bases, and 14 bases separated the two germline ends. The CDR3: CASSLGRQRDEKLFF. CDR3 DNA sequence: TGCGCCAGCAGCTTGGGTAGGCAGCGGGACGAAAAACTGTTTTTT.

The gene calls are TRBV6-5 and TRBJ2-2; D call uncertain. Germline V gives CDR1 MNHEY, CDR2 SVGAGI. This CDR3 comprises 15 residues. Trimming shortened V by 6 bases and J by 0 bases, and 11 bases separated the two germline ends. CDR3 nucleotides: TGTGCCAGCAGCCAGAGAGGCGCGAACACCGGGGAGCTGTTTTTT. This codes for CASSQRGANTGELFF.

CDR3 sequence: CASSEEGLAVNTGELFF. CDR3 nucleotides: TGTGCCAGCAGTGAGGAAGGACTAGCGGTGAACACCGGGGAGCTGTTTTTT. The rearrangement links TRBV2 to TRBJ2-2, with TRBD2 matching 10 bases. This CDR3 contains 17 residues. Germline V gives CDR1 SNHLY, CDR2 FYNNEI. V shed 3 bases, J shed 1 base, and the junction held 5 bases outside the gene matches.

This chain uses TRBV7-3 with TRBJ1-1; tentatively, D is TRBD1 (6 bases). Germline V CDR1 and CDR2: SGHTA, FQGTGA. This CDR3 comprises 15 residues. Trimming took off 5 bases at V and 4 bases at J, with 17 bases between the two ends. This chain's CDR3 is CASSQTTGRVTEAFF. CDR3 nucleotides: TGTGCCAGCAGCCAGACAACAGGGAGGGTCACTGAAGCTTTCTTT.

The V call is TRBV9, the J call TRBJ2-1; D perhaps matches TRBD1 (5 bases). The germline V gene has CDR1 SGDLS and CDR2 YYNGEE. V gave up 3 bases and J gave up 7 bases, with 17 bases separating them. The CDR3 covers 15 residues. Here the CDR3 DNA reads TGTGCCAGCAGCGCGCCCGGCCCATCAGGGAATGAGCAGTTCTTC. Amino acids: CASSAPGPSGNEQFF. Filled out from reference TRBV9 and TRBJ2-1, the complete variable domain reads DSGVTQTPKHLITATGQRVTLRCSPRSGDLSVYWYQQSLDQGLQFLIQYYNGEERAKGNILERFSAQQFPDLHSELNLSSLELGDSALYFCASSAPGPSGNEQFFGPGTRLTVL.

The V and J genes are TRBV5-1 and TRBJ1-1; D remains ambiguous. V was shortened by 1 base and J by 3 bases, with 13 bases between the two germline ends. Germline-derived CDR1 and CDR2 are SGHRS and YFSETQ. This CDR3 spans 15 amino acids. Here the CDR3 DNA reads TGCGCCAGCAGCTTGTCAGACTTTCTCGACACTGAAGCTTTCTTT. Translating gives CASSLSDFLDTEAFF.

The chain recombines TRBV18 with TRBJ1-2; no clear D gene. Germline V gene data show CDR1 as KGHSH and CDR2 as LQKENI. The V end was cut by 3 bases, the J end by 12 bases, with 14 bases between. The length of the CDR3 is 12 residues. The CDR3 is CASSPGGDPHTF. The CDR3, as DNA: TGTGCCAGCTCACCGGGCGGGGATCCGCACACCTTC.

The V call is TRBV5-1, the J call TRBJ1-2; 8 bases fit TRBD1. The J segment lost 8 bases and the V segment lost 5 bases, leaving 5 bases of the junction unmatched. This CDR3 is built from 12 residues. Germline CDR1 reads SGHRS; CDR2 reads YFSETQ. In DNA form, the CDR3 reads TGCGCCAGCAGACAAGACAGGGGAGGCTACACCTTC. It yields the protein CASRQDRGGYTF. The full variable domain, its missing parts supplied by reference TRBV5-1 and TRBJ1-2, is KAGVTQTPRYLIKTRGQQVTLSCSPISGHRSVSWYQQTPGQGLQFLFEYFSETQRNKGNFPGRFSGRQFSNSRSEMNVSTLELGDSALYLCASRQDRGGYTFGSGTRLTVV.

V and J are TRBV6-5 and TRBJ2-1; possibly TRBD1 for D (5 bases). The CDR3 loop spans 13 amino acids. V was cut by 6 bases and J by 6 bases, with 12 bases left in between. Germline V lookup: CDR1 MNHEY, CDR2 SVGAGI. The CDR3 sequence: CASREQEGNEQFF. The DNA of the CDR3 is TGTGCCAGCAGGGAACAGGAAGGCAATGAGCAGTTCTTC.

V is TRBV29-1 and J is TRBJ1-1, with a tentative D call TRBD1 (6 bases). This CDR3 contains 14 residues. The V end lost 5 bases, the J end lost 1 base, and 14 bases lay between the germline ends. The germline gives CDR1 SQVTM, CDR2 ANQGSEA. For the CDR3, the DNA is TGCAGCGTTTCAGGGGCCCCGGAGAACACTGAAGCTTTCTTT. Its protein product is CSVSGAPENTEAFF.

The J gene is TRBJ1-2, the V gene TRBV6-1, with no clear D. From germline, CDR1 is MNHNS and CDR2 SASEGT. The CDR3 extends over 13 amino acids. Trimming stripped 5 bases from V and 4 bases from J, with 11 bases between. Written as DNA, the CDR3 is TGTGCCAGCAGTCTGGACTTAGGCTATGGCTACACCTTC. Translation gives CASSLDLGYGYTF.